The 32 T cell receptor beta chains in this list originate from one sample, sequenced in a study of cytomegalovirus exposure and HLA in healthy donors. The PCR had 60 Vbeta and 13 Jbeta primers. TCRdb's copy holds only in-frame clones and misses some; the assay was immunoSEQ multiplex PCR. The data contain 210,000 or so clones, about 80% of them singletons. Sequenced material: PBMCs. The origin of the receptors is a man aged 40-50 years in good health and CMV-seronegative.

The chain has TRBV14 and TRBJ1-1, with TRBD1 matching 8 bases. J lost 1 base, V lost 4 bases, and 8 bases had no gene match. CDR3 length: 16 amino acids. Per germline, CDR1 SGHDN and CDR2 FVKESK. The CDR3 DNA is TGTGCCAGCAGCCTCGTCCGACAGGGGCCGAACACTGAAGCTTTCTTT. The encoded protein is CASSLVRQGPNTEAFF.

This clone has only one observation. The chain couples TRBV10-3 to TRBJ2-7; possibly TRBD1 for D (6 bases). Germline CDR1 and CDR2: ENHRY and SYGVKD. There are 12 residues in the CDR3. The CDR3 loop reads CASTGTSYEQYF. As DNA, the CDR3 is TGTGCATCAACAGGGACCTCCTACGAGCAGTACTTC.

Points on this clone: The identical CDR3 is also encoded by other nucleotide sequences in the sample. The V gene is TRBV5-1, the J gene TRBJ1-4; 8 nucleotides align to TRBD1. The CDR3 totals 14 residues. Germline values: CDR1 SGHRS, CDR2 YFSETQ. V lost 4 bases to trimming and J lost 8 bases; unmatched junction nucleotides: 7. CDR3 region: CASSLDRGGEKLFF. In nucleotides, the CDR3 is TGCGCCAGCAGCCTAGACAGGGGTGGGGAAAAACTGTTTTTT.

This clone was observed a handful of times. The V call is TRBV19, the J call TRBJ2-7; possible D gene TRBD1, 6 bases. Germline CDR1 is LNHDA and CDR2 is SQIVND (reference sequence). V was shortened by 5 bases and J by 0 bases, with 11 bases between the two germline ends. This CDR3 contains 14 residues. CDR3 DNA sequence: TGTGCCAGTAGTTGGGGGCGTAGCTCCTACGAGCAGTACTTC. Residues: CASSWGRSSYEQYF.

The gene calls are TRBV5-5 and TRBJ1-2; a possible D gene is TRBD1 (6 bases). In germline, CDR1 is SGHKS, CDR2 YYEKEE (reference sequence). V lost 4 bases, J lost 6 bases, and 16 bases lay in between. The CDR3 contains 14 residues. CDR3 DNA sequence: TGTGCCAGCAGCACCGGACAGTCCCGGGATGGCTACACCTTC. Residues: CASSTGQSRDGYTF.

The gene calls are TRBV10-1 and TRBJ2-5, with D tentatively TRBD2 (5 bases). The germline gives CDR1 WNHNN, CDR2 SYGVQD (reference sequence). CDR3 length: 14 residues. V was shortened by 10 bases and J by 4 bases, with 19 bases between the two germline ends. DNA of the CDR3: TGCGCCAACCCAAGGAGAGGGTTTGGAGAGACCCAGTACTTC. This codes for CANPRRGFGETQYF.

This chain links TRBV27 with TRBJ1-5, with 10 bases that match TRBD1. Unmatched junction bases numbered 15, after V lost 6 bases and J lost 4 bases. Germline V gives CDR1 MNHEY, CDR2 SMNVEV (reference sequence). The CDR3 runs to 18 residues. Here the CDR3 reads CASSPRWDRGTRNQPQHF. CDR3 in DNA: TGTGCCAGCAGCCCCCGTTGGGACAGGGGAACCAGAAATCAGCCCCAGCATTTT.

This clone appeared a few times. The chain couples TRBV28 to TRBJ1-5; D possibly corresponds to TRBD1 (5 bases). Germline V gene lookup returns CDR1 MDHEN and CDR2 SYDVKM. CDR3 size: 15 residues. V lost 8 bases and J 3 bases, leaving 17 bases between the germline ends. This CDR3 is CASGFWGTDNQPQHF. CDR3 coding DNA: TGTGCCAGCGGATTTTGGGGGACTGACAATCAGCCCCAGCATTTT. Based on the CDR3 plus reference TRBV28 and TRBJ1-5, the full variable domain is DVKVTQSSRYLVKRTGEKVFLECVQDMDHENMFWYRQDPGLGLRLIYFSYDVKMKEKGDIPEGYSVSREKKERFSLILESASTNQTSMYLCASGFWGTDNQPQHFGDGTRLSIL.

This clone was counted at least ten times. The V call is TRBV2, the J call TRBJ2-7; 7 bases fit TRBD1. Germline assignment: CDR1 SNHLY and CDR2 FYNNEI. The CDR3 covers 13 residues. V was pared by 6 bases and J by 5 bases, with 7 bases of the junction left unmatched. The CDR3 nucleotides are TGTGCCAGCAGAGAGGGGGCGCCTCACGAGCAGTACTTC. This codes for CASREGAPHEQYF.

V and J are TRBV7-2 and TRBJ1-1, with D tentatively TRBD1 (5 bases). The V gene's germline CDR1 is SGHTA and CDR2 FQGNSA. The length of the CDR3 is 15 residues. V gave up 0 bases and J gave up 0 bases, with 8 bases separating them. DNA for the CDR3: TGTGCCAGCAGCTTAGCGGGGCAGCTGAACACTGAAGCTTTCTTT. This sequence encodes CASSLAGQLNTEAFF.

This clone was counted a single time. CDR3 in DNA: TGTGCCAGCATGGGGGAGGCCCAGTACTTC. Translation: CASMGEAQYF. The chain couples TRBV11-2 to TRBJ2-5; TRBD2 might be the D (6 bases). This CDR3 contains 10 residues. Germline CDR1 is SGHAT and CDR2 is FQNNGV. Trimming took 7 bases from V and 9 from J, leaving 9 bases between them.

The chain is built from TRBV4-3 and TRBJ2-5; TRBD1 agrees at 10 bases. The DNA end is more similar to TRBJ2-7, so the J call may be wrong. This CDR3 has 16 residues. The germline V gene has CDR1 LGHNA and CDR2 YSLEER. The CDR3 DNA follows: TGCGCCAGCAGCCAAGATGCGGGGACAGGGGAGGACGAGCAGTACTTC. It yields the protein CASSQDAGTGEDEQYF.

The chain is built from TRBV10-1 and TRBJ2-7; TRBD2 agrees at 14 bases. The length of the CDR3 is 19 residues. CDR1 and CDR2 (germline): WNHNN, SYGVQD (reference sequence). With V trimmed by 5 bases and J by 3 bases, 15 bases remained unmatched. The CDR3 loop is CASSPGTSGSGSADYEQYF. As DNA, the CDR3 is TGCGCCAGCAGTCCAGGGACTAGCGGGAGCGGTAGTGCAGACTACGAGCAGTACTTC.

This clone was seen once. V is TRBV27 and J is TRBJ2-1, with 10 bases fitting TRBD2. From germline, CDR1 is MNHEY and CDR2 SMNVEV (reference sequence). The V and J ends lost 5 bases and 6 bases, in that order; junction bases with no gene match: 7. CDR3 size: 15 residues. The CDR3 DNA sequence: TGTGCCAGCAGTCACCCGGGACTAGCGAGCAATGAGCAGTTCTTC. It encodes CASSHPGLASNEQFF.

The chain is built from TRBV5-1 and TRBJ2-7; 11 positions match TRBD2. Per the germline V gene, CDR1 is SGHRS and CDR2 is YFSETQ. CDR3 length equals 14 residues. V shed 1 base and J 3 bases; nucleotides not matched to a gene: 0. CDR3 sequence: CASSLTSGGYEQYF. Here the CDR3 DNA reads TGCGCCAGCAGCTTGACTAGCGGGGGCTACGAGCAGTACTTC.

The chain employs TRBV29-1 and TRBJ2-3, with 7 nucleotides matching TRBD2. CDR1 and CDR2 from the germline V gene are SQVTM and ANQGSEA. V gave up 3 bases and J gave up 3 bases; unmatched junction bases: 9. This CDR3 is built from 15 residues. CDR3 loop: CSVDGLVGRTDTQYF. The CDR3 DNA follows: TGCAGCGTTGATGGACTAGTCGGGCGGACAGATACGCAGTATTTT.

As regards this clone: The same CDR3 arises from other DNA sequences in this sample as well. The rearrangement uses TRBV27 and TRBJ2-1; TRBD1 matches 8 bases. Germline V gene sequence: CDR1 MNHEY, CDR2 SMNVEV (reference sequence). With V trimmed by 5 bases and J by 6 bases, 9 bases remained unmatched. CDR3 length equals 15 residues. CDR3 sequence reads: CASSGWTGTGNEQFF. The CDR3 bases are TGTGCCAGCAGTGGCTGGACAGGGACAGGCAATGAGCAGTTCTTC.

The chain carries TRBV6-5 and TRBJ1-1, with 7 bases aligning to TRBD1. The ends lost 0 bases at V and 4 bases at J; junction bases unmatched: 8. Looked up from germline, CDR1 is MNHEY and CDR2 is SVGAGI. CDR3 length equals 16 residues. Written as DNA, the CDR3 is TGTGCCAGCAGTTACTCGACAGGGTCGGTGAGCACTGAAGCTTTCTTT. This encodes CASSYSTGSVSTEAFF.

This rearrangement joins TRBV25-1 to TRBJ1-2; 7 bases match TRBD1. CDR1 and CDR2 (germline): MGHDK, SYGVNS. The length of the CDR3 is 14 residues. J was trimmed by 3 bases and V by 5 bases; bases with no gene match: 6. The CDR3 loop reads CASSITGAYYGYTF. The CDR3, as DNA: TGTGCCAGCAGTATAACAGGGGCTTACTATGGCTACACCTTC.

This chain links TRBV9 with TRBJ1-1, with 7 bases that match TRBD1. The CDR3 totals 13 residues. CDR1 and CDR2 from the germline V gene are SGDLS and YYNGEE. With 3 bases clipped from V and 3 bases from J, the junction kept 2 bases outside the gene matches. The CDR3 sequence is CASSGGQYTEAFF. CDR3 sequence (DNA): TGTGCCAGCAGCGGGGGACAGTACACTGAAGCTTTCTTT.

The sample holds one count of this clone. The rearrangement links TRBV19 to TRBJ2-2, with 8 bases matching TRBD1. The CDR3 length is 15 residues. The J segment lost 3 bases and the V segment lost 6 bases, leaving 6 bases of the junction unmatched. The germline V gene encodes CDR1 LNHDA and CDR2 SQIVND (reference sequence). CDR3 nucleotide sequence: TGTGCCAGTAGACTGGGACAGGATGACACCGGGGAGCTGTTTTTT. It codes for CASRLGQDDTGELFF.

This chain links TRBV27 with TRBJ2-7; 8 positions agree with TRBD2. Germline-derived CDR1 and CDR2 are MNHEY and SMNVEV (reference sequence). The junction had 11 bases not matched to a gene; V was cut back by 6 bases and J by 4 bases. This CDR3 contains 15 residues. This CDR3 reads CASRKFAGGGYEQYF. For the CDR3, the DNA is TGTGCCAGCAGGAAGTTTGCGGGGGGCGGGTACGAGCAGTACTTC.

The chain couples TRBV5-6 to TRBJ2-7; D unresolved. Trimming left V 5 bases short and J 1 base short, with 13 bases between. The CDR3 is 14 amino acids. CDR1 is SGHDT, CDR2 YYEEEE, per germline. CDR3 sequence reads: CASRTAVGSYEQYF. The CDR3 DNA follows: TGTGCCAGCAGGACGGCGGTGGGTTCCTACGAGCAGTACTTC.

The chain is built from TRBV9 and TRBJ2-1, with 11 bases aligning to TRBD2. This CDR3 has 14 amino acids. V gave up 2 bases and J gave up 9 bases; unmatched junction bases: 4. CDR1 SGDLS and CDR2 YYNGEE come from the germline V gene. CDR3 protein: CASSVGTSGGEQFF. CDR3 DNA: TGTGCCAGCAGCGTCGGGACTAGCGGTGGTGAGCAGTTCTTC.

The CDR3 spells CASSLAGVRPTNEKLFF. DNA of the CDR3: TGTGCCAGCAGCTTGGCCGGGGTACGGCCTACTAATGAAAAACTGTTTTTT. The chain has TRBV5-4 and TRBJ1-4; D remains unclear. This CDR3 region has 17 residues. Trimming took off 0 bases at V and 2 bases at J, with 14 bases between the two ends. The germline CDR1 and CDR2 sequences are SGHNT and YYREEE (reference sequence).

The chain links TRBV6-5 to TRBJ2-4; 10 bases map to TRBD1. With 2 bases clipped from V and 0 bases from J, the junction kept 1 base outside the gene matches. The CDR3 totals 16 residues. Germline assignment: CDR1 MNHEY and CDR2 SVGAGI. The CDR3 bases are TGTGCCAGCAGTTACGGACAGGGGGAAGCCAAAAACATTCAGTACTTC. It codes for CASSYGQGEAKNIQYF.

The chain employs TRBV7-6 and TRBJ1-1, with TRBD1 as a possible D gene (6 bases). The CDR3 totals 14 residues. From germline, CDR1 is SGHVS and CDR2 FNYEAQ. V was cut by 5 bases and J by 4 bases, with 14 bases left in between. The CDR3: CASSPSGGPTEAFF. CDR3 sequence (DNA): TGTGCCAGCAGCCCAAGCGGGGGGCCCACTGAAGCTTTCTTT.

This clone appeared a few times. The chain has TRBV15 and TRBJ2-2; 10 bases are a match to TRBD1. Germline trimming cut 0 bases from V and 5 bases from J; bases unmatched to any gene: 6. Germline V gene lookup returns CDR1 LNHNV and CDR2 YYDKDF (reference sequence). The CDR3 is made up of 17 amino acids. Here the CDR3 reads CATSRDRGQGGTGELFF. For the CDR3, the DNA is TGTGCCACCAGCAGAGACAGAGGACAGGGGGGTACCGGGGAGCTGTTTTTT. The full variable domain, with the rest looked up from reference TRBV15 and TRBJ2-2, is DAMVIQNPRYQVTQFGKPVTLSCSQTLNHNVMYWYQQKSSQAPKLLFHYYDKDFNNEADTPDNFQSRRPNTSFCFLDIRSPGLGDTAMYLCATSRDRGQGGTGELFFGEGSRLTVL.

V gene TRBV29-1 combines with J gene TRBJ2-5, with 7 bases that match TRBD2. Gene TRBJ2-7 matches the end of the DNA better, so the J call may be wrong. Germline V gives CDR1 SQVTM, CDR2 ANQGSEA. The CDR3 is 12 residues long. The CDR3 is CSVGGGSYEQYF. The CDR3 DNA follows: TGCAGCGTTGGGGGGGGGTCCTACGAGCAGTACTTC.

The CDR3 is CASSLPGQPLEQYF. Written as DNA, the CDR3 is TGTGCCAGCAGCTTACCGGGACAGCCTCTCGAGCAGTACTTC. The rearrangement links TRBV7-2 to TRBJ2-7; 7 nucleotides line up with TRBD1. J was trimmed by 6 bases and V by 2 bases; bases with no gene match: 7. CDR3 length equals 14 residues. Germline V CDR1 and CDR2: SGHTA, FQGNSA.

CDR3 protein: CASVGGPNYGYTF. As DNA, the CDR3 is TGTGCCAGCGTGGGAGGGCCTAACTATGGCTACACCTTC. This rearrangement joins TRBV19 to TRBJ1-2; the D is unclear. CDR1 is LNHDA and CDR2 is SQIVND in the germline V gene (reference sequence). Trimming took off 9 bases at V and 0 bases at J, with 11 bases between the two ends. The CDR3 covers 13 residues.

In its sample, this clone was seen a few times. The chain links TRBV5-4 to TRBJ2-2, with D uncertain. The V and J ends lost 4 bases and 6 bases respectively, with 7 bases between them. The germline V gene has CDR1 SGHNT and CDR2 YYREEE (reference sequence). The CDR3 is 12 amino acids. DNA of the CDR3: TGTGCCAGCAGCCTAACGTCCGGGGAGCTGTTTTTT. The encoded protein is CASSLTSGELFF.